This T cell receptor (beta chain) was captured in a study of blood T cell repertoires in COVID-19. On the study more broadly: COVID-19 samples collected from the United States, Italy and Spain covered acute and convalescent phases. PBMCs, B-cell-depleted T cells, or T cells provided the cDNA or gDNA that made up the material.

Original data processing: Quantification of nucleated cells was approximated via reference gene primer amplification. The data were produced by immunoSEQ multiplex PCR, yet TCRdb's version contains in-frame clones alone and is incomplete. That table gives V, J and clone size, and the DNA gave D and trimming. The table has 150,000 to 200,000 clones, about four fifths seen once. This CDR3 is 14 amino acids long. CDR1 is SGHNT and CDR2 is YYREEE in the germline V gene (reference sequence). V lost 3 bases, J lost 4 bases, and 3 bases stayed unmatched. This chain uses TRBV5-4 with TRBJ2-2; TRBD1 matches at 7 bases. The TCR originated in a man in his 70s with active or convalescent COVID-19. Sequencing was performed on peripheral blood. The chain's CDR3 is CASSSTGSTGELFF. The CDR3 DNA reads as TGTGCCAGCAGCTCGACAGGGTCCACCGGGGAGCTGTTTTTT. The full variable domain, completed using reference TRBV5-4 and TRBJ2-2, is ETGVTQSPTHLIKTRGQQVTLRCSSQSGHNTVSWYQQALGQGPQFIFQYYREEENGRGNFPPRFSGLQFPNYSSELNVNALELDDSALYLCASSSTGSTGELFFGEGSRLTVL.